This TCR beta chain was recovered during a study of T cell responses to AZD1222 COVID-19 vaccine. Germline-derived CDR1 and CDR2 are KGHDR and SFDVKD. V shed 11 bases and J 0 bases; nucleotides not matched to a gene: 5. The CDR3 loop spans 14 amino acids. Profiling relied on immunoSEQ multiplex PCR, and the TCRdb table lists in-frame clones only, not all of them. This table has roughly 80,000 clones, under 95% appearing once. The specimen was peripheral blood, collected 28 days after the second AZD1222 dose. The TCR originated in an adult who received the AZD1222 COVID-19 vaccine. The J gene is TRBJ2-1, the V gene TRBV24-1, with 8 positions matching TRBD1. CDR3 region: CARRTGGSYNEQFF. In nucleotides, the CDR3 is TGTGCCAGGCGCACAGGGGGCTCCTACAATGAGCAGTTCTTC.